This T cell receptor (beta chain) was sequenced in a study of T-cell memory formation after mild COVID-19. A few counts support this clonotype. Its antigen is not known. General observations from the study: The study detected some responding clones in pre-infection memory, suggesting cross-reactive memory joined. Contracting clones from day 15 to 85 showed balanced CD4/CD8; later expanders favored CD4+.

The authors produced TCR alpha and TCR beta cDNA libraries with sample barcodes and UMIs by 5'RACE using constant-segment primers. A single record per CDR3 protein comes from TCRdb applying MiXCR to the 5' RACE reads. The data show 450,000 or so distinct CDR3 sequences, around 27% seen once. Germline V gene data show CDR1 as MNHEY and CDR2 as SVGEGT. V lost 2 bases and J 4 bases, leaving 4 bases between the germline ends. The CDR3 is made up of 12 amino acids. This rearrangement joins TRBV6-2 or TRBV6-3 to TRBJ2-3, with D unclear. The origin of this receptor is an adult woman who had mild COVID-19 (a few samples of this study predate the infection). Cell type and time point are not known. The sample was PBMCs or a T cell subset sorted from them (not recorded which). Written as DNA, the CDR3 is TGTGCCAGCAGTTACCCCCCAGATACGCAGTATTTT. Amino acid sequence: CASSYPPDTQYF.